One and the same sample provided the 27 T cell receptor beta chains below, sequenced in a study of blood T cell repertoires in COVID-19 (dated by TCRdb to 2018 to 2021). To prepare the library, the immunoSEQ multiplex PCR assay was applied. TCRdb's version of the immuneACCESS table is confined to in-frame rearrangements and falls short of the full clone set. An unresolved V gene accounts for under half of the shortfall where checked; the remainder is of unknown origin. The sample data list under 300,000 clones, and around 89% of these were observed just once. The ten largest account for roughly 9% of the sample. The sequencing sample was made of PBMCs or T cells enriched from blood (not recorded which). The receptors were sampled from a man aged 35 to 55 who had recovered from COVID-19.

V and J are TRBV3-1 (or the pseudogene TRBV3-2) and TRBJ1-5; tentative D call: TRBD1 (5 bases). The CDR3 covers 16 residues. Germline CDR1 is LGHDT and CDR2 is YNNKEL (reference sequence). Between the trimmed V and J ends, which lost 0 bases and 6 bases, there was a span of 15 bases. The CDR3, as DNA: TGTGCCAGCAGCCAAGACCTGCCGGGGGGGAGTCAGCCCCAGCATTTT. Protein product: CASSQDLPGGSQPQHF.

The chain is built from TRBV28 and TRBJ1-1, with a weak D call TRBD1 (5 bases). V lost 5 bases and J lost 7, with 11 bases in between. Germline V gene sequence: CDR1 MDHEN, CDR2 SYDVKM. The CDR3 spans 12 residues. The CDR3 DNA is TGTGCCAGCAGTGTCAGGGTCATTGAAGCTTTCTTT. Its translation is CASSVRVIEAFF. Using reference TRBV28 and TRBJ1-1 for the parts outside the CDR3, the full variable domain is DVKVTQSSRYLVKRTGEKVFLECVQDMDHENMFWYRQDPGLGLRLIYFSYDVKMKEKGDIPEGYSVSREKKERFSLILESASTNQTSMYLCASSVRVIEAFFGQGTRLTVV.

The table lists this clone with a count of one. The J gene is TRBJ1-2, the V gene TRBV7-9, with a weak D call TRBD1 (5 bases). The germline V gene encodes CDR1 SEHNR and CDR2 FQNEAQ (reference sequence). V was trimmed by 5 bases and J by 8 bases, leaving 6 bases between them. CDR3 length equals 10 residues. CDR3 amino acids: CASSGAGYTF. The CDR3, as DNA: TGTGCCAGCAGCGGGGCGGGCTACACCTTC.

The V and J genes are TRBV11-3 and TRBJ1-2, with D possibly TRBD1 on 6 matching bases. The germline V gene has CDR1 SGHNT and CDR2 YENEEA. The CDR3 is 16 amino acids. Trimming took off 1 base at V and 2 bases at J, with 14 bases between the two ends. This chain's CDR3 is CASSLGRQGPNYGYTF. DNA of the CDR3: TGTGCCAGCAGCTTAGGGCGGCAGGGGCCGAACTATGGCTACACCTTC.

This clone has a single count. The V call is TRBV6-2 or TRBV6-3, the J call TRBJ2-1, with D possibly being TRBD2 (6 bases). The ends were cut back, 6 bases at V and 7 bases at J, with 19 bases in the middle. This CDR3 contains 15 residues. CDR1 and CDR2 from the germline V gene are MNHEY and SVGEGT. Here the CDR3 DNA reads TGTGCCAGCAGCCTCCTTTCCCCGAGCGGGAATGAGCAGTTCTTC. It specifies CASSLLSPSGNEQFF.

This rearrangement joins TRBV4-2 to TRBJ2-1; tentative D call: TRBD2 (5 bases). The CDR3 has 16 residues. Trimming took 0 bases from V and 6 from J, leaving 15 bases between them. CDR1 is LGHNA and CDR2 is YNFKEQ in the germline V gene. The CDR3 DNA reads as TGTGCCAGCAGCCAAGAGGGTAGCGCGGTGGGCAATGAGCAGTTCTTC. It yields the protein CASSQEGSAVGNEQFF.

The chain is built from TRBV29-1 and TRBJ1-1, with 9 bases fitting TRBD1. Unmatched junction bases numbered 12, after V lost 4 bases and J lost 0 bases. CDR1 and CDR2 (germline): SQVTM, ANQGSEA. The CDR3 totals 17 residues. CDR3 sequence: CSVALGTGIFMNTEAFF. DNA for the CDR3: TGCAGCGTTGCGCTCGGGACAGGGATCTTCATGAACACTGAAGCTTTCTTT. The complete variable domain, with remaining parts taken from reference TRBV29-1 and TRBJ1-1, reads SAVISQKPSRDICQRGTSLTIQCQVDSQVTMMFWYRQQPGQSLTLIATANQGSEATYESGFVIDKFPISRPNLTFSTLTVSNMSPEDSSIYLCSVALGTGIFMNTEAFFGQGTRLTVV.

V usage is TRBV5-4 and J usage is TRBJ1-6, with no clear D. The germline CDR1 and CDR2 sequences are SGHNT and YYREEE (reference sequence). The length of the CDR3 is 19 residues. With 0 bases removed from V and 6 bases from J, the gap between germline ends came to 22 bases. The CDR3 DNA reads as TGTGCCAGCAGCTTGGAGGCGGGGAGAACAGTCCTCTCTAATTCACCCCTCCACTTT. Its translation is CASSLEAGRTVLSNSPLHF. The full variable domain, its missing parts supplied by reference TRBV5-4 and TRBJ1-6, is ETGVTQSPTHLIKTRGQQVTLRCSSQSGHNTVSWYQQALGQGPQFIFQYYREEENGRGNFPPRFSGLQFPNYSSELNVNALELDDSALYLCASSLEAGRTVLSNSPLHFGNGTRLTVT.

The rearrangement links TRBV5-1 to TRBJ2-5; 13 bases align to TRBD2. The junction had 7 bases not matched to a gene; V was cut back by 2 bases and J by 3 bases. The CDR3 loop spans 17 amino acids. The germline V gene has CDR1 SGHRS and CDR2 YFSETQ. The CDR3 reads CASSFRLAGGQEETQYF. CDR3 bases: TGCGCCAGCAGCTTCAGACTAGCGGGGGGCCAAGAAGAGACCCAGTACTTC.

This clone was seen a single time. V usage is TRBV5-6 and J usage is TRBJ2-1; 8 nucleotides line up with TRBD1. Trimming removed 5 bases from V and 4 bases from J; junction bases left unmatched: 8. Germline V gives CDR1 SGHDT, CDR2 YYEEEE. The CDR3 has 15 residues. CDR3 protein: CASRAGTGRYNEQFF. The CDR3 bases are TGTGCCAGCAGGGCCGGGACAGGCCGATACAATGAGCAGTTCTTC.

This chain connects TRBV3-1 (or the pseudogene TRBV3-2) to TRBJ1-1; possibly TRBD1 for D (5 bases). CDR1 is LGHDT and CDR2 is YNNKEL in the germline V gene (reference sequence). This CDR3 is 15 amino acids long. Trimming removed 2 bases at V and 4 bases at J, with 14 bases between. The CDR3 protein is CASSQQQVVGTEAFF. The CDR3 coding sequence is TGTGCCAGCAGCCAACAACAGGTGGTAGGCACTGAAGCTTTCTTT.

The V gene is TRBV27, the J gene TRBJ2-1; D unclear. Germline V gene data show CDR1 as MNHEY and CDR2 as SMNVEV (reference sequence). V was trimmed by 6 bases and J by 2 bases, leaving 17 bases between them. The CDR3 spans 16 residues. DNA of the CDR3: TGTGCCAGCAGAGATCCCGGTACCCCCGCCTACAATGAGCAGTTCTTC. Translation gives CASRDPGTPAYNEQFF.

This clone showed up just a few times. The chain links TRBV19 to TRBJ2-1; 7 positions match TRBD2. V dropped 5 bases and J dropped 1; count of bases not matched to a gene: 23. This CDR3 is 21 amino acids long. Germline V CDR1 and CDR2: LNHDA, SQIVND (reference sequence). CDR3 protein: CASSHIGAGEPVYGSYNEQFF. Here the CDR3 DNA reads TGTGCCAGTAGTCACATAGGTGCGGGAGAACCCGTGTATGGGTCCTACAATGAGCAGTTCTTC.

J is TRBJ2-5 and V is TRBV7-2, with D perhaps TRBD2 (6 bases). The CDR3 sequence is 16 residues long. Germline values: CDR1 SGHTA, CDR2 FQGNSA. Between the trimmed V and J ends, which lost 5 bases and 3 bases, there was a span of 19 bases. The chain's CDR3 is CASSTKTPPGEETQYF. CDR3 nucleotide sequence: TGTGCCAGCAGCACTAAGACCCCACCGGGGGAAGAGACCCAGTACTTC.

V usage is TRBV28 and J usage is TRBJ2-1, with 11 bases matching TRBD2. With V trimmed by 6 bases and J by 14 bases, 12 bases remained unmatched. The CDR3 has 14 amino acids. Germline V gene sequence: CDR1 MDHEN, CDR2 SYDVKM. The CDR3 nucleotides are TGTGCCAGCAGCCCACATACTAGCGGGAGATCAGAGTTCTTC. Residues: CASSPHTSGRSEFF.

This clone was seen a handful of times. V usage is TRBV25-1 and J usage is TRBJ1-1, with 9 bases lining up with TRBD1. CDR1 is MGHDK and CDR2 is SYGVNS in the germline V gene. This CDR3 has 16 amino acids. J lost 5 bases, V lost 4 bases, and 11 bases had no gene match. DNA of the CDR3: TGTGCCAGCAGTGGTGTTTTGGGGACAGGGAAAACTGAAGCTTTCTTT. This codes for CASSGVLGTGKTEAFF.

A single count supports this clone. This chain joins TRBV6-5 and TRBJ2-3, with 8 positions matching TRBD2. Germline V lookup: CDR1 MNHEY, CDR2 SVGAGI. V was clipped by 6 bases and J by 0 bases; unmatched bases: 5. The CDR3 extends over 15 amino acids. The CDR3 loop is CASRTTSASTDTQYF. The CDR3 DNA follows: TGTGCCAGCAGAACGACTAGCGCTAGCACAGATACGCAGTATTTT.

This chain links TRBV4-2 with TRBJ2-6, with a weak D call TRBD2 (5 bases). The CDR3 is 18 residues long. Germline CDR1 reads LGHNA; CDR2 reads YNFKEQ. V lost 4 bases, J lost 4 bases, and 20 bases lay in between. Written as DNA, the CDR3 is TGTGCCAGCAGCCCCCGAGGACTCCTAGGTGGGGGGGCCAACGTCCTGACTTTC. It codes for CASSPRGLLGGGANVLTF.

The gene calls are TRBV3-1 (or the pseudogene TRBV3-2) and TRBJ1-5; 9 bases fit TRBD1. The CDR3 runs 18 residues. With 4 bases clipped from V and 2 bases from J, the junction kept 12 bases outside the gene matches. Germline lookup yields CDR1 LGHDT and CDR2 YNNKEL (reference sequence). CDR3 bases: TGTGCCAGCAGCCGCGAAAGTAACACAGGGGGCGGCAATCAGCCCCAGCATTTT. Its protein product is CASSRESNTGGGNQPQHF.

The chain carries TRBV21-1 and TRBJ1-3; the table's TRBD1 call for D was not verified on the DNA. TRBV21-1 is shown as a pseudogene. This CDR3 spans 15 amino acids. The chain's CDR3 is CASINPGDSGNTIYF. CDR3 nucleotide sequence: TGTGCCAGCATCAATCCAGGGGACTCTGGAAACACCATATATTTT.

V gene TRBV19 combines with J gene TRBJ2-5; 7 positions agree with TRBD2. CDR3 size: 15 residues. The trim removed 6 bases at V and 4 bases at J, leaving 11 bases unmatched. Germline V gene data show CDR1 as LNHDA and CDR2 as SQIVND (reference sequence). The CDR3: CASSPSKWGGETQYF. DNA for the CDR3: TGTGCCAGTAGCCCATCCAAGTGGGGGGGAGAGACCCAGTACTTC. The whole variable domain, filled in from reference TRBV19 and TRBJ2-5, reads DGGITQSPKYLFRKEGQNVTLSCEQNLNHDAMYWYRQDPGQGLRLIYYSQIVNDFQKGDIAEGYSVSREKKESFPLTVTSAQKNPTAFYLCASSPSKWGGETQYFGPGTRLLVL.

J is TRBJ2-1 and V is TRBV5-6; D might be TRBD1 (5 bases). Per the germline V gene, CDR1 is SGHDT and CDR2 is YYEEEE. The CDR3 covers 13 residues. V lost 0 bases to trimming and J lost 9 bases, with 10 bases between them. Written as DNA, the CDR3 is TGTGCCAGCAGCTTGGATCAGGGCAGTGAGCAGTTCTTC. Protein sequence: CASSLDQGSEQFF.

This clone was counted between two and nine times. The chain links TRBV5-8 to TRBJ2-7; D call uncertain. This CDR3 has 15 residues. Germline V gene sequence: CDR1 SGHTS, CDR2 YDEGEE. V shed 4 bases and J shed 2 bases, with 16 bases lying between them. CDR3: CASSLEQVPPYEQYF. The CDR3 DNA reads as TGTGCCAGCAGCCTGGAGCAGGTACCACCCTACGAGCAGTACTTC.

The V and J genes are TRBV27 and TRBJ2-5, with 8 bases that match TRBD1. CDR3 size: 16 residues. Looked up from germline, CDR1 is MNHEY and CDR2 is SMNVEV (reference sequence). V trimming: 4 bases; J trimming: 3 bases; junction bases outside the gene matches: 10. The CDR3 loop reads CASSSYRGAFKETQYF. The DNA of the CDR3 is TGTGCCAGCAGTTCGTACAGGGGGGCCTTCAAAGAGACCCAGTACTTC.

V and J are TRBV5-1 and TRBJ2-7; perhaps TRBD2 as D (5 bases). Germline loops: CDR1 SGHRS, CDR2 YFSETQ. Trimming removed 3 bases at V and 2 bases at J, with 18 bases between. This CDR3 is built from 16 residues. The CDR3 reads CASSSYTGTGTYEQYF. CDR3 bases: TGCGCCAGCAGCTCTTATACGGGCACCGGGACCTACGAGCAGTACTTC.

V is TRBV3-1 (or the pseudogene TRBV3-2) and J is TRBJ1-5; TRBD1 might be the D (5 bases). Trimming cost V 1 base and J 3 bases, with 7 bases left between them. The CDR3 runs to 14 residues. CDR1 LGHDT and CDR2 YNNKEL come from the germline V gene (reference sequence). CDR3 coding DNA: TGTGCCAGCAGCCAAGGACAGCACAATCAGCCCCAGCATTTT. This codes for CASSQGQHNQPQHF.

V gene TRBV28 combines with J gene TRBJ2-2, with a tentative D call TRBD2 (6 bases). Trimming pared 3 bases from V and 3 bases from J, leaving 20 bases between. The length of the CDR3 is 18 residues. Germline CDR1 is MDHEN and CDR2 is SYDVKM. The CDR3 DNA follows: TGTGCCAGCAGTTTCTTCCCCGGGAGTGTTAGGTACACCGGGGAGCTGTTTTTT. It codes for CASSFFPGSVRYTGELFF.